A single sample is the source of the 10 T cell receptor beta chains below, sequenced in a study of shared clonotypes between healthy human individuals. Sequenced by immunoSEQ multiplex PCR; TCRdb stores in-frame clones only, minus some. The table shows a few million clones, with just over 90% occurring only once. Sequences were obtained from naive CD4+ T cells from PBMCs. Subset denoted: CD45RA+ positively selected. These receptors were collected from a man younger than 30 in good health. Some clones in this sample may be carry-over from other donors' samples.

The chain uses TRBV30 and TRBJ1-2; D is perhaps TRBD1 (5 bases). V lost 0 bases to trimming and J lost 8 bases, with 19 bases between them. Germline V lookup: CDR1 GTSNPN, CDR2 SVGIG (reference sequence). This CDR3 spans 15 amino acids. CDR3 nucleotides: TGTGCCTGGAGTGTACTAGGGGCAGTGGTCTTGGGCTACACCTTC. It encodes CAWSVLGAVVLGYTF.

V and J are TRBV6-5 and TRBJ1-4; TRBD1 matches 7 bases. CDR1 and CDR2 from the germline V gene are MNHEY and SVGAGI. The trim removed 4 bases at V and 2 bases at J, leaving 4 bases unmatched. The CDR3 covers 15 residues. In nucleotides, the CDR3 is TGTGCCAGCAGTTTGACAGGGTTCACTAATGAAAAACTGTTTTTT. Translation: CASSLTGFTNEKLFF.

This rearrangement joins TRBV7-3 to TRBJ2-7; no firm D call. The V gene lost 1 base and the J gene lost 3 bases, with 7 bases spanning the gap. CDR3 length: 13 amino acids. Germline assignment: CDR1 SGHTA and CDR2 FQGTGA. CDR3 DNA sequence: TGTGCCAGCAGCTTAAATGAATTCTACGAGCAGTACTTC. Translation gives CASSLNEFYEQYF.

V is TRBV4-2 and J is TRBJ2-1; D assignment may be TRBD1 or TRBD2 (5 bases each). Trimming pared 1 base from V and 7 bases from J, leaving 23 bases between. The CDR3 totals 18 residues. Germline V gives CDR1 LGHNA, CDR2 YNFKEQ. The CDR3 reads CASSQGGYRGGPRNEQFF. CDR3 bases: TGTGCCAGCAGCCAAGGCGGATATCGGGGCGGGCCTCGGAATGAGCAGTTCTTC.

The rearrangement links TRBV7-8 to TRBJ2-7; 10 bases map to TRBD2. The CDR3 covers 16 residues. CDR1 and CDR2 from the germline V gene are SGHVS and FQNEAQ. V shed 5 bases and J 0 bases; nucleotides not matched to a gene: 7. Here the CDR3 reads CASSKQTSGYSYEQYF. The DNA for the CDR3 is TGTGCCAGCAGCAAACAGACTAGCGGGTACTCCTACGAGCAGTACTTC.

A remark on this clone: One junction end disagrees with the germline gene, perhaps due to a read error. The chain is built from TRBV4-3 and TRBJ2-1; no clear D gene. The CDR3 has 13 residues. The germline CDR1 and CDR2 sequences are LGHNA and YSLEER. The CDR3, as DNA: TGCGCCAGCAGCCAGGACCCGGCCGTCGGAGTGATCTTC. The encoded protein is CASSQDPAVGVIF.

The J gene is TRBJ2-1, the V gene TRBV7-6, with 15 bases aligning to TRBD2. The germline V gene has CDR1 SGHVS and CDR2 FNYEAQ. The CDR3 spans 17 residues. After removal of 4 bases from V and 4 bases from J, the junction contained 5 bases not matched to a gene. CDR3 amino acids: CASSWTSGRGRYNEQFF. CDR3 coding DNA: TGTGCCAGCAGCTGGACTAGCGGGAGGGGGAGATACAATGAGCAGTTCTTC.

CDR3 in amino acids: CASSLNRVLSYEQYF. CDR3 sequence (DNA): TGTGCCAGCAGCCTTAACCGGGTCCTCTCCTACGAGCAGTACTTC. The chain combines TRBV5-8 with TRBJ2-7; D not resolved. Germline values: CDR1 SGHTS, CDR2 YDEGEE. The V and J ends lost 4 bases and 0 bases respectively, with 14 bases between them. There are 15 residues in the CDR3. Variable domain in full (rest from reference TRBV5-8 and TRBJ2-7): EAGVTQSPTHLIKTRGQQATLRCSPISGHTSVYWYQQALGLGLQFLLWYDEGEERNRGNFPPRFSGRQFPNYSSELNVNALELEDSALYLCASSLNRVLSYEQYFGPGTRLTVT.

This sequence joins TRBV5-4 and TRBJ1-2; 9 bases fit TRBD1. Germline CDR1 and CDR2: SGHNT and YYREEE (reference sequence). V gave up 3 bases and J gave up 4 bases; unmatched junction bases: 10. The CDR3 runs to 16 residues. The CDR3 nucleotides are TGTGCCAGCAGCTATCCCCGGACAGGGGAGGTCTATGGCTACACCTTC. It yields the protein CASSYPRTGEVYGYTF.

Details on this clone: The sample has other DNA sequences that encode this CDR3 too. The CDR3 here is CASSLAGMNTGELFF. CDR3 sequence (DNA): TGCGCCAGCAGCTTGGCGGGGATGAACACCGGGGAGCTGTTTTTT. V and J are TRBV5-1 and TRBJ2-2; D might be TRBD2 (5 bases). V was pared by 0 bases and J by 1 base, with 7 bases between. Germline V lookup: CDR1 SGHRS, CDR2 YFSETQ. The length of the CDR3 is 15 residues.